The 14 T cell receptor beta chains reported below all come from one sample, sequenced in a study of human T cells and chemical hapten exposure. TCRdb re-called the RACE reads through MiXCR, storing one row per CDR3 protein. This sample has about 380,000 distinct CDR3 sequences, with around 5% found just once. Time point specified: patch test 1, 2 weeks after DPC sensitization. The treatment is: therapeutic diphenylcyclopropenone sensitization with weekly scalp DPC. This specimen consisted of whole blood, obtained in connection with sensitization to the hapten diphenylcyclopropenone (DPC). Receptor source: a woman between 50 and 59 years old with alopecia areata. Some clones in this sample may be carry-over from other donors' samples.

The CDR3 DNA reads as TGTGCCAGCAGCTCGGGACAGATATACAATGAGCAGTTCTTC. Translation: CASSSGQIYNEQFF. The chain carries TRBV11-2 and TRBJ2-1, with 7 bases fitting TRBD1. CDR3 length: 14 residues. Germline lookup yields CDR1 SGHAT and CDR2 FQNNGV. The ends lost 4 bases at V and 4 bases at J; junction bases unmatched: 4.

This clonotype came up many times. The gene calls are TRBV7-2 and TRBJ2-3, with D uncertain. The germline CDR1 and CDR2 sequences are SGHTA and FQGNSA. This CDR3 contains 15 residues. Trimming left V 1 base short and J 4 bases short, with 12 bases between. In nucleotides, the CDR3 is TGTGCCAGCAGCTTAGATAATCGGCCAGCAGATACGCAGTATTTT. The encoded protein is CASSLDNRPADTQYF. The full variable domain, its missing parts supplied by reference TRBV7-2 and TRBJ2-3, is GAGVSQSPSNKVTEKGKDVELRCDPISGHTALYWYRQSLGQGLEFLIYFQGNSAPDKSGLPSDRFSAERTGGSVSTLTIQRTQQEDSAVYLCASSLDNRPADTQYFGPGTRLTVL.

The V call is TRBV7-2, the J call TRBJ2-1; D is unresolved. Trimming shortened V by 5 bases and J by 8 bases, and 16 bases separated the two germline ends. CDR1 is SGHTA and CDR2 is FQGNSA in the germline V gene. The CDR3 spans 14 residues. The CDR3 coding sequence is TGTGCCAGCAGCCCGCCGGGCCTGCAGGATGAGCAGTTCTTC. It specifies CASSPPGLQDEQFF.

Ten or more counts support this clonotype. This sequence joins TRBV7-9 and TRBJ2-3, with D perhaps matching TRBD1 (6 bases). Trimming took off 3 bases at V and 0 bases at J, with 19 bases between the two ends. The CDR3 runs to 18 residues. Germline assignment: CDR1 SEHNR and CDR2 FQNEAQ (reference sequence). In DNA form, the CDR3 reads TGTGCCAGCAGCTTGAGGGGCAGGGGACGATTTAGCACAGATACGCAGTATTTT. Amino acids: CASSLRGRGRFSTDTQYF. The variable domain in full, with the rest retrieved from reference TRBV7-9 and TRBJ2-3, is DTGVSQNPRHKITKRGQNVTFRCDPISEHNRLYWYRQTLGQGPEFLTYFQNEAQLEKSRLLSDRFSAERPKGSFSTLEIQRTEQGDSAMYLCASSLRGRGRFSTDTQYFGPGTRLTVL.

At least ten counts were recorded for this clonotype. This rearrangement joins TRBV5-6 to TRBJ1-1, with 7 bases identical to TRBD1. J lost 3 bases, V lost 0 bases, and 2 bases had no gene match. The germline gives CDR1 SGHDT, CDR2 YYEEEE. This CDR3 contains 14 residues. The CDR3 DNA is TGTGCCAGCAGCTTGGGAACAGGGGACACTGAAGCTTTCTTT. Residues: CASSLGTGDTEAFF. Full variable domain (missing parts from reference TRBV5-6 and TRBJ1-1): DAGVTQSPTHLIKTRGQQVTLRCSPKSGHDTVSWYQQALGQGPQFIFQYYEEEERQRGNFPDRFSGHQFPNYSSELNVNALLLGDSALYLCASSLGTGDTEAFFGQGTRLTVV.

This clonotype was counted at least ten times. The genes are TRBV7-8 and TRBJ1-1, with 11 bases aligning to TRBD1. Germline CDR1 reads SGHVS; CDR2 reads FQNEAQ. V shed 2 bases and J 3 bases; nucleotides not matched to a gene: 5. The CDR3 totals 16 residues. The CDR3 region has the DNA TGTGCCAGCAGCTTATTTGGACAGGGGGCTCACACTGAAGCTTTCTTT. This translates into CASSLFGQGAHTEAFF.

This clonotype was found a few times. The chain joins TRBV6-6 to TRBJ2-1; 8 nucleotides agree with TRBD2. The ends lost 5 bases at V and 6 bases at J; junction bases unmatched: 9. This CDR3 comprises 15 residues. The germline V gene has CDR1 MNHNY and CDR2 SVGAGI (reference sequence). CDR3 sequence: CASSREVAGGNEQFF. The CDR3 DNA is TGTGCCAGCAGTCGGGAAGTCGCGGGGGGCAATGAGCAGTTCTTC.

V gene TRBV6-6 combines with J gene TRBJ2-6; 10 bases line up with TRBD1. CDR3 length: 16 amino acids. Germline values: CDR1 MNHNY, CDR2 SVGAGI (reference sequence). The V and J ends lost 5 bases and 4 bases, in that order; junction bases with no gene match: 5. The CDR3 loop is CASSIRQGAGANVLTF. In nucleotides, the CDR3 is TGTGCCAGCAGTATACGACAGGGGGCAGGGGCCAACGTCCTGACTTTC.

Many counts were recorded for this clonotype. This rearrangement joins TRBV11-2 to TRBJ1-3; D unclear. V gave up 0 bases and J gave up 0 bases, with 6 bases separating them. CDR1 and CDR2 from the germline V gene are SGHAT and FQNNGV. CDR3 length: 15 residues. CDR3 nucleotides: TGTGCCAGCAGCTTAGAGGCTCTCTCTGGAAACACCATATATTTT. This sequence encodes CASSLEALSGNTIYF.

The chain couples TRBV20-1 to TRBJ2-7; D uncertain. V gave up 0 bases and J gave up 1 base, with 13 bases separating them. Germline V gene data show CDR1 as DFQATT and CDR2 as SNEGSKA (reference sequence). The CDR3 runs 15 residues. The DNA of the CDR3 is TGCAGTGCTAGAGACAGGACGGCTGCGTCCTACGAGCAGTACTTC. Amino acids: CSARDRTAASYEQYF.

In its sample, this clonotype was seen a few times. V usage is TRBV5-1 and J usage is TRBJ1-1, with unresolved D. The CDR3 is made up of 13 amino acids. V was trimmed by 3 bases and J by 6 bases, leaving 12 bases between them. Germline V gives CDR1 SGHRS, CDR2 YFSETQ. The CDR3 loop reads CASSSTPPAEAFF. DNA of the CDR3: TGCGCCAGCAGCTCTACCCCGCCCGCTGAAGCTTTCTTT.

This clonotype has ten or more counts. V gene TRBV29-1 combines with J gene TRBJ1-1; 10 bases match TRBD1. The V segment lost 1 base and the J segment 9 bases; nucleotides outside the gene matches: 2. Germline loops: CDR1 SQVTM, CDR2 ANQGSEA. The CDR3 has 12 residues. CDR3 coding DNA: TGCAGCGTTGAAGGACAGGGGGCGAAAGCTTTCTTT. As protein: CSVEGQGAKAFF. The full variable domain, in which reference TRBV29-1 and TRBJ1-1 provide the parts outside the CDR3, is SAVISQKPSRDICQRGTSLTIQCQVDSQVTMMFWYRQQPGQSLTLIATANQGSEATYESGFVIDKFPISRPNLTFSTLTVSNMSPEDSSIYLCSVEGQGAKAFFGQGTRLTVV.

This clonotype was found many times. The CDR3 protein is CASIPPLRYGYTF. Here the CDR3 DNA reads TGTGCCAGCATCCCGCCTCTACGCTATGGCTACACCTTC. The J gene is TRBJ1-2, the V gene TRBV21-1. TRBV21-1 is shown as a pseudogene. The CDR3 spans 13 residues.

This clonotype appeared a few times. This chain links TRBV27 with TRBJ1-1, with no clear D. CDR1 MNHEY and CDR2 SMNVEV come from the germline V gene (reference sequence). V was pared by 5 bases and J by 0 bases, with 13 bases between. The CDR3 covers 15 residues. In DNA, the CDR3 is TGTGCCAGCAGTCCCCTCTCGGGGTTGAACACTGAAGCTTTCTTT. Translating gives CASSPLSGLNTEAFF.